This is a list of T cell receptor beta chains from one sample in a study of T cells in tuberculosis. The data were produced by immunoSEQ multiplex PCR, yet TCRdb's version contains in-frame clones alone and is incomplete. The profile shows 61,000 or so clones, 81% of them singletons. Sequenced: CD1b-GMM tetramer-negative cells sorted from PBMCs. Every receptor here comes from an adult woman with latent tuberculosis. Both conserved end residues are part of each CDR3. D genes are given only for firm matches. The size of a clone is reported for some rows only, either as once, few or many, or as a class for expanded clones.

J: TRBJ2-1; V: TRBV29-1; size: -; D: TRBD2; CDR3: CSAGLAGGPRNEQFF; DNA: TGCAGCGCTGGACTAGCGGGAGGGCCGAGAAATGAGCAGTTCTTC
J: TRBJ2-7; V: TRBV6-1; size: few; D: -; CDR3: CASSTTWGGGYEQYF; DNA: TGTGCCAGCAGTACCACTTGGGGAGGGGGGTACGAGCAGTACTTC
J: TRBJ2-1; V: TRBV28; size: -; D: -; CDR3: CASSRAGGPFYNEQFF; DNA: TGTGCCAGCAGTCGCGCCGGGGGGCCCTTTTACAATGAGCAGTTCTTC
J: TRBJ2-3; V: TRBV19; size: -; D: -; CDR3: CASSRQIPSTDTQYF; DNA: TGTGCCAGTAGTCGACAGATCCCTAGCACAGATACGCAGTATTTT
J: TRBJ2-7; V: TRBV4-1; size: -; D: TRBD2; CDR3: CASSRTSGGPYEQYF; DNA: TGCGCCAGCAGCCGGACTAGCGGGGGACCCTACGAGCAGTACTTC
J: TRBJ2-3; V: TRBV7-9; size: -; D: TRBD2; CDR3: CASSLGLATTSTDTQYF; DNA: TGTGCCAGCAGCTTAGGACTAGCGACCACTAGCACAGATACGCAGTATTTT
J: TRBJ2-1; V: TRBV9; size: -; D: TRBD2; CDR3: CASRSAGGRDNEQFF; DNA: TGTGCCAGCAGATCAGCGGGAGGAAGAGACAATGAGCAGTTCTTC
J: TRBJ1-1; V: TRBV10-3; size: -; D: -; CDR3: CAISGTLGRTEAFF; DNA: TGTGCCATCAGTGGGACGTTGGGGAGGACTGAAGCTTTCTTT
J: TRBJ2-3; V: TRBV5-4; size: -; D: TRBD2; CDR3: CASSLNRAGVGRTDTQYF; DNA: TGTGCCAGCAGCTTGAATCGGGCGGGAGTGGGACGCACAGATACGCAGTATTTT
J: TRBJ2-7; V: TRBV29-1; size: -; D: TRBD1; CDR3: CSVVIGQGAHEQYF; DNA: TGCAGCGTTGTTATCGGCCAGGGGGCACACGAGCAGTACTTC
J: TRBJ2-1; V: TRBV4-1; size: once; D: TRBD2; CDR3: CASSQVPLRGLAGGRDNEQFF; DNA: TGCGCCAGCAGCCAAGTCCCTCTTCGGGGACTAGCGGGAGGGAGAGACAATGAGCAGTTCTTC
J: TRBJ1-4; V: TRBV5-5; size: -; D: -; CDR3: CASSPSGEKLFF; DNA: TGTGCCAGCAGCCCCTCGGGTGAAAAACTGTTTTTT
J: TRBJ2-5; V: TRBV7-7; size: -; D: -; CDR3: CASSLEFPGRGETQYF; DNA: TGTGCCAGCAGCTTAGAGTTCCCTGGACGAGGGGAGACCCAGTACTTC
J: TRBJ2-4; V: TRBV29-1; size: few; D: -; CDR3: CSVETQNIQYF; DNA: TGCAGCGTTGAAACCCAGAACATTCAGTACTTC